Below, 10 T cell receptor beta chains from the same sample are listed, as sequenced in a study of T cell responses to AZD1222 COVID-19 vaccine. Libraries were prepared by immunoSEQ multiplex PCR; TCRdb keeps only in-frame clonotypes and omits some of them. In the table there are over 140,000 clones, roughly 92% of which are singletons. Specimen: peripheral blood, collected 28 days after the second AZD1222 dose. All receptors derive from an adult who received the AZD1222 COVID-19 vaccine.

The chain recombines TRBV11-3 with TRBJ2-3, with D tentatively TRBD1 or TRBD2 (5 bases each). The germline gives CDR1 SGHNT, CDR2 YENEEA. V was clipped by 5 bases and J by 3 bases, with 12 bases between them. The CDR3 totals 14 residues. For the CDR3, the DNA is TGTGCCAGCAGCCCGGGTGGGGGTACAGATACGCAGTATTTT. Amino acids: CASSPGGGTDTQYF.

J is TRBJ2-1 and V is TRBV11-1, with unresolved D. CDR1 is SGHAT and CDR2 is FQDESV in the germline V gene (reference sequence). The CDR3 consists of 12 residues. V lost 6 bases to trimming and J lost 5 bases, with 8 bases between them. The CDR3 DNA reads TGTGCCAGCAGTCACAGAGACAATGAGCAGTTCTTC. This sequence encodes CASSHRDNEQFF.

V and J are TRBV5-1 and TRBJ1-3; D is undetermined. The V and J ends lost 5 bases and 0 bases respectively, with 6 bases between them. The CDR3 is 13 residues long. CDR1 and CDR2 (germline): SGHRS, YFSETQ. CDR3 sequence reads: CASRLDSGNTIYF. The CDR3 coding sequence is TGCGCCAGCAGGCTGGACTCTGGAAACACCATATATTTT.

The V gene is TRBV5-1, the J gene TRBJ1-1, with D perhaps TRBD1 (5 bases). The CDR3 is 12 residues long. Germline V gene data show CDR1 as SGHRS and CDR2 as YFSETQ. V shed 4 bases and J shed 5 bases, with 9 bases lying between them. CDR3 coding DNA: TGCGCCAGCAGCCTGAGGGGTACTGAAGCTTTCTTT. Protein: CASSLRGTEAFF.

The chain carries TRBV7-3 and TRBJ1-2; D is unresolved. From germline, CDR1 is SGHTA and CDR2 FQGTGA. The ends were cut back, 2 bases at V and 6 bases at J, with 16 bases in the middle. CDR3 length: 15 amino acids. The CDR3 region is CASSLWAAGKDGYTF. CDR3 nucleotide sequence: TGTGCCAGCAGCTTATGGGCTGCCGGGAAGGATGGCTACACCTTC.

The chain recombines TRBV6-5 with TRBJ2-5; tentatively, D is TRBD2 (6 bases). The CDR3 runs 14 residues. V lost 2 bases to trimming and J lost 1 base, with 8 bases between them. The germline CDR1 and CDR2 sequences are MNHEY and SVGAGI. The CDR3 region is CASSYRGIQETQYF. The CDR3 DNA sequence: TGTGCCAGCAGTTACCGGGGGATCCAAGAGACCCAGTACTTC.

J is TRBJ1-1 and V is TRBV12-3 or TRBV12-4; 7 bases align to TRBD1. The V segment lost 3 bases and the J segment 6 bases; nucleotides outside the gene matches: 4. The CDR3 is 13 residues long. The CDR3 sequence is CASSFGTASEAFF. The CDR3 DNA follows: TGTGCCAGCAGTTTTGGGACAGCCTCTGAAGCTTTCTTT.

The gene calls are TRBV29-1 and TRBJ2-7, with 13 bases aligning to TRBD2. The CDR3 is 12 residues long. With 6 bases clipped from V and 4 bases from J, the junction kept 0 bases outside the gene matches. Looked up from germline, CDR1 is SQVTM and CDR2 is ANQGSEA. Here the CDR3 reads CSVLAGGYEQYF. The CDR3 DNA reads as TGCAGCGTACTAGCGGGAGGGTACGAGCAGTACTTC.

The chain joins TRBV3-1 (or the pseudogene TRBV3-2) to TRBJ2-2; a weak D match, TRBD1 (5 bases). The germline V gene has CDR1 LGHDT and CDR2 YNNKEL (reference sequence). CDR3 length: 15 amino acids. Trimming removed 4 bases at V and 1 base at J, with 10 bases between. CDR3 nucleotide sequence: TGTGCCAGCAGCCGGGGCGCGGAGAACACCGGGGAGCTGTTTTTT. Its protein is CASSRGAENTGELFF.

This clone was seen only a few times. The rearrangement joins TRBV7-9 to TRBJ2-7; TRBD2 matches 8 bases. V trimming: 1 base; J trimming: 7 bases; junction bases outside the gene matches: 3. This CDR3 is 13 amino acids long. Germline V gene sequence: CDR1 SEHNR, CDR2 FQNEAQ (reference sequence). The CDR3 here is CASSLGTGGEQYF. The CDR3 DNA sequence: TGTGCCAGCAGCTTAGGTACGGGAGGGGAGCAGTACTTC.